This T cell receptor (beta chain) was captured in a study of PD-L1 blockade in urothelial cancer (dated by TCRdb to the late 2010s). For the wider study: Therapy was started around 2014 for all patients, and atezolizumab 1,200 mg was administered intravenously every 3 weeks. About 85% of the 29 patients were identified as males with urothelial cancer of bladder origin, and a prior smoking history was reported by 18 of 29 patients. Patients had an ECOG performance status of 0 or 1 and had received between 0 and 3 prior chemotherapy regimens. Blood samples were analyzed 3 weeks after the start of treatment (second dose) and 6 weeks after the start of treatment. Blood samples gave median yields of about 150,000 T cells and some 84,000 unique TCRs, along with a median clonality of around 0.08. An exploratory multi-omic analysis was conducted of the somatic, immune and clinical correlates of response to PD-L1 blockade with atezolizumab in urothelial cancer. Pretreatment tumor samples and matched peripheral blood, collected serially before and after atezolizumab treatment, underwent TCR sequencing. Progression-free survival longer than 6 months counted as durable clinical benefit, and TCR features were additionally tested against both progression-free and overall survival. In the same patients who had TCR sequencing, pretreatment tumors also underwent whole exome sequencing and RNA sequencing. Durable clinical benefit was achieved by nine patients and was not achieved by 20 patients. Pretreatment blood TCR-seq was available for twenty-nine patients, at least one posttreatment blood collection was obtained for around 25 patients, and tumor TCR-seq was available for around 25 patients.

Looking up the germline V gene (reference sequence) yields CDR1 GTSNPN and CDR2 SVGIG. The junction shows trimming of 5 bases on V and 7 bases on J, and the gene matches do not reach 6 bases of it. From the cysteine up to the phenylalanine, the CDR3 has a length of 13 residues. Of the read, only the CDR3 DNA is kept; its 39 bases are in frame from base 1. About this clone itself: Which antigen it targets is not known. No much larger clone is present one base from it, and per-base qualities are unavailable.

The sample's time point, from its label and the paper: peripheral blood 6 weeks after treatment start. A cohort of around 29 patients with locally advanced or metastatic urothelial carcinoma, treated at Memorial Sloan Kettering on a trial protocol, was included. Peripheral blood mononuclear cells were collected from each patient pretreatment and during treatment, giving between 1 and 8 total time points per patient. The Qiagen DNeasy Blood extraction kit was used to purify genomic DNA from total PBMCs and tumor samples. PBMCs were collected pretreatment and during treatment, and were isolated and stored as previously described. Study-wide findings and limitations: At 3 weeks after the start of treatment, tumor-associated TCR clones in peripheral blood had expanded more in patients with durable benefit (n ≈ 23, p = 0.022). Because of the small sample size (n ≈ 30) and the many exploratory analyses performed, the results are intended to be regarded as hypothesis-generating. Improved progression-free and overall survival was found to be associated with pretreatment peripheral blood TCR clonality below the median.

To estimate absolute template abundance from read counts, synthetic TCR analog templates were spiked into each PCR. TCRbeta CDR3 regions were amplified from genomic DNA with bias-controlled V and J gene primers using the immunoSEQ assay. Rearranged TCRbeta segments were sequenced at approximately 20X coverage. In the authors' own workflow: Sequencing errors were corrected by clustering, and CDR3s were annotated against IMGT so that V, D and J genes could be assigned. Downstream analyses used only productive TCRbeta rearrangements and left out out-of-frame or stop-codon sequences. Clonality was calculated as one minus the Shannon entropy normalized by the log of the number of unique productive sequences. Fisher's exact test with Benjamini-Hochberg correction, at a threshold of adjusted p below 0.01, was used to find clones that differed between time points or between blood and tumor. TCRdb mirrors the immuneACCESS table, restricted to in-frame sequences. Some clones are absent from its copies; in checked studies, under half trace to an unresolved V gene, and the reason for the others is unknown. V and J calls plus clone size are reproduced from that table; the DNA served to infer D and trimming. The sample contains roughly 110,000 clones, around 93% of them found a single time. The ten top clones hold around 4% of the sample.

The TCR originated in a man aged 55 to 69 with urothelial cancer. This specimen was PBMCs, taken around atezolizumab (anti-PD-L1) treatment. The chain uses TRBV30 and TRBJ1-4, with TRBD1 identical over 8 junction bases. The CDR3 protein is CAWGQGLSEKLFF. The nucleotide sequence is given as TGTGCCTGGGGACAGGGACTGTCTGAAAAACTGTTTTTT.